This TCR beta chain was sequenced during a study of PD-L1 blockade in urothelial cancer. Across the whole study: Median blood clonality was 0.080, with around 83,000 unique TCRs.

This sample's time point: peripheral blood 6 weeks after treatment start. It was locally advanced or metastatic urothelial carcinoma that patients had. Losses at the gene ends were 4 bases for V and 3 bases for J; bases not matched to a gene: 8. The length of the CDR3 is 15 residues. Per germline, CDR1 SGHRS and CDR2 YFSETQ. Sequencing was performed with immunoSEQ multiplex PCR; in TCRdb, only in-frame clones are kept and a portion is missing. The sample yields around 62,000 clones, about nine tenths seen once. Here the sequenced sample was PBMCs, taken around atezolizumab (anti-PD-L1) treatment. This TCR was recovered from a man in his 60s with urothelial cancer. The chain is built from TRBV5-1 and TRBJ2-5, with 8 nucleotides matching TRBD2. CDR3 amino acids: CASSPRWREEETQYF. The CDR3 DNA follows: TGCGCCAGCAGCCCAAGGTGGCGGGAGGAAGAGACCCAGTACTTC.